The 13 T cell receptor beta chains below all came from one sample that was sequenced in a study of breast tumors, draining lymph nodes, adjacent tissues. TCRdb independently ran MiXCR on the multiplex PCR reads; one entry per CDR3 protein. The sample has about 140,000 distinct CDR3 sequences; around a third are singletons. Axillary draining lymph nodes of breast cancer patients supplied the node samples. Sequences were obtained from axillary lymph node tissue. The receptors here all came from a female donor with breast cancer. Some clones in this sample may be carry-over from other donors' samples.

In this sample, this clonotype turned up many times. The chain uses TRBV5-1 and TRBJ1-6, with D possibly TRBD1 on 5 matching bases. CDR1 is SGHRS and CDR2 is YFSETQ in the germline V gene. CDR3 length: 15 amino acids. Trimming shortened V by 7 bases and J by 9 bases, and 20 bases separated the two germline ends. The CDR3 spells CASAEMGQGGSPLHF. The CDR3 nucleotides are TGCGCCAGCGCCGAAATGGGGCAGGGTGGTTCACCCCTCCACTTT.

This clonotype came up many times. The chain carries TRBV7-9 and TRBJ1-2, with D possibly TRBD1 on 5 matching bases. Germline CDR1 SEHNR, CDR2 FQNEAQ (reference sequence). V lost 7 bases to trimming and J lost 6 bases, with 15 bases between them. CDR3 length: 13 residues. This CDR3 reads CASTGRGWDGYTF. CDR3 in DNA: TGTGCCAGCACGGGGAGGGGCTGGGATGGCTACACCTTC.

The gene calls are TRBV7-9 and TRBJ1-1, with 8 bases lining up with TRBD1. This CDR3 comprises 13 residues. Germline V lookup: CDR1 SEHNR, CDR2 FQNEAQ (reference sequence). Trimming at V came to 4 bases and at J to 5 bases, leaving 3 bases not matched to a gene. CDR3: CASSYDRGTEAFF. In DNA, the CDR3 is TGTGCCAGCAGCTACGACAGGGGTACTGAAGCTTTCTTT.

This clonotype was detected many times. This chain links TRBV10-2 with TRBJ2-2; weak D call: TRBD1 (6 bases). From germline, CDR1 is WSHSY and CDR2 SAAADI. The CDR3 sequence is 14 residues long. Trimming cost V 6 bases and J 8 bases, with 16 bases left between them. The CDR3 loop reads CASSRDNLSGELFF. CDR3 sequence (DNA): TGCGCCAGCAGCCGGGACAATCTTTCTGGGGAGCTGTTTTTT.

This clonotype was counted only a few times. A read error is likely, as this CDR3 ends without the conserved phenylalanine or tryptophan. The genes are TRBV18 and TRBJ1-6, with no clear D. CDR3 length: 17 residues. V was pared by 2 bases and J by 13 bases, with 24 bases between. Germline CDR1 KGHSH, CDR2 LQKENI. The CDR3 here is CASSPCAGEACLSPLHL. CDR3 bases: TGTGCCAGCTCACCATGCGCTGGGGAGGCGTGTCTGTCCCCCCTCCACCTT.

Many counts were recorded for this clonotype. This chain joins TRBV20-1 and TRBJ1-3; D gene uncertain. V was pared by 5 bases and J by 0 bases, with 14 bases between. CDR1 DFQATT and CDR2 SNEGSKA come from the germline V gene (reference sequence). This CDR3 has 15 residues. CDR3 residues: CSAGGRLNSGNTIYF. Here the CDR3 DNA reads TGCAGTGCTGGTGGACGTCTGAACTCTGGAAACACCATATATTTT.

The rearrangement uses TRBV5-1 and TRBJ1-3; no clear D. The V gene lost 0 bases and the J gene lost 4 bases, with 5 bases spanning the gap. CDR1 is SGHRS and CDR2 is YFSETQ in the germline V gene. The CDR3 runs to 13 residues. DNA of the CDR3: TGCGCCAGCAGCTTGGCTCCAGGAAACACCATATATTTT. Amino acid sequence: CASSLAPGNTIYF. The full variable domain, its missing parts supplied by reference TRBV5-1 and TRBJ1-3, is KAGVTQTPRYLIKTRGQQVTLSCSPISGHRSVSWYQQTPGQGLQFLFEYFSETQRNKGNFPGRFSGRQFSNSRSEMNVSTLELGDSALYLCASSLAPGNTIYFGEGSWLTVV.

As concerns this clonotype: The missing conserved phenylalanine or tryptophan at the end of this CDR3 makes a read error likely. The DNA for the CDR3 is TGTGCCAGCAGCTTTTCAGGGGTGAATTCACCCCTCCACCAT. This translates into CASSFSGVNSPLHH. The chain combines TRBV7-6 with TRBJ1-6; a possible D gene is TRBD1 (6 bases). V was cut by 3 bases and J by 7 bases, with 10 bases left in between. CDR1 is SGHVS, CDR2 FNYEAQ, per germline. There are 14 residues in the CDR3.

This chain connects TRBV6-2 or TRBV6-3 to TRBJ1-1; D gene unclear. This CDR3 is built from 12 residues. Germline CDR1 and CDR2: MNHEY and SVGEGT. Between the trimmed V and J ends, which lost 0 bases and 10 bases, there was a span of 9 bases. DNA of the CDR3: TGTGCCAGCAGTTACTCGACAAGAGGAGCTTTCTTT. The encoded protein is CASSYSTRGAFF.

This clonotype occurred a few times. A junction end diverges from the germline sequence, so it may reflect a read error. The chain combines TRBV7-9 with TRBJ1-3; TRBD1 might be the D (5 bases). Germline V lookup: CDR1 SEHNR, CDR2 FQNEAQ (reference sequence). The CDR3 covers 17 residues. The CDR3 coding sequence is TGTGCCAGCAGCACCGGGACGGTCCTTTACTCTGGAAACCCCATATATTTT. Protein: CASSTGTVLYSGNPIYF.

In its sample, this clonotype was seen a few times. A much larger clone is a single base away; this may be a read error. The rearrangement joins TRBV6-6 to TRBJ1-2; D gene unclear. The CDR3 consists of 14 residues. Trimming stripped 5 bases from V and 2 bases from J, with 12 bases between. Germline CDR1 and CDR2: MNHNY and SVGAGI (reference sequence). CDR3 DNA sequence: TGTGCCAGCAGTCACGATAGCCTGAACTATGGCTACACCTTC. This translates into CASSHDSLNYGYTF.

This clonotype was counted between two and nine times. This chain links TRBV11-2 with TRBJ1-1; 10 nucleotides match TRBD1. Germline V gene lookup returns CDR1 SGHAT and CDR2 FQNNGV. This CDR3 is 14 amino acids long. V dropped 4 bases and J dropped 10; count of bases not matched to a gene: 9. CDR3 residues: CASSSRQGAPRAFF. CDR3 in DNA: TGTGCCAGCAGCTCCCGACAGGGGGCGCCGAGAGCTTTCTTT. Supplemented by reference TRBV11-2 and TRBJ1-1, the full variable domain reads EAGVAQSPRYKIIEKRQSVAFWCNPISGHATLYWYQQILGQGPKLLIQFQNNGVVDDSQLPKDRFSAERLKGVDSTLKIQPAKLEDSAVYLCASSSRQGAPRAFFGQGTRLTVV.

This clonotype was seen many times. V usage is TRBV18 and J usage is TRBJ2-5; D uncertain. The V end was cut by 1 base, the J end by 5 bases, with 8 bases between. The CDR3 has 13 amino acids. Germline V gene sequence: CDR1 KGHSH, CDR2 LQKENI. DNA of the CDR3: TGTGCCAGCTCACCACAGGGTTCGGAGACCCAGTACTTC. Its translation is CASSPQGSETQYF.